These 25 T cell receptor beta chains were sequenced from one sample in a study of neurological immune-mediated disorders. TCRdb re-called the 5' RACE reads with MiXCR, one entry per CDR3 protein. The sample shows over 35,000 distinct CDR3 sequences, roughly an eighth of them seen only once. Sequencing was performed on PBMCs. Receptor source: a female donor in good health.

In this sample, this clonotype turned up many times. This chain links TRBV4-2 with TRBJ2-7; the match to TRBD2 covers 14 bases. The trim removed 0 bases at V and 5 bases at J, leaving 3 bases unmatched. This CDR3 is 16 amino acids long. The V gene's germline CDR1 is LGHNA and CDR2 YNFKEQ. For the CDR3, the DNA is TGTGCCAGCAGCCAAGAGGGGACTAGCGGGAGCAACGAGCAGTACTTC. Amino acids: CASSQEGTSGSNEQYF.

This clonotype has ten or more counts. The chain recombines TRBV6-5 with TRBJ2-3, with D possibly being TRBD2 (6 bases). Germline values: CDR1 MNHEY, CDR2 SVGAGI. Trimming removed 5 bases at V and 2 bases at J, with 23 bases between. CDR3 size: 18 residues. CDR3 residues: CASSHPGGIAGYTDTQYF. CDR3 bases: TGTGCCAGCAGTCACCCCGGCGGGATAGCCGGATACACAGATACGCAGTATTTT.

This clonotype was recorded a few times. This sequence joins TRBV5-1 and TRBJ1-5; D call uncertain. V was clipped by 0 bases and J by 4 bases, with 11 bases between them. The CDR3 is made up of 15 amino acids. The germline CDR1 and CDR2 sequences are SGHRS and YFSETQ. The CDR3, as DNA: TGCGCCAGCAGCTTGGCCGGGCAGGCAAATCAGCCCCAGCATTTT. The encoded protein is CASSLAGQANQPQHF.

This clonotype was seen repeatedly, ten times or more. The chain uses TRBV9 and TRBJ2-1; tentative D call: TRBD2 (6 bases). This CDR3 is 14 amino acids long. The V end was cut by 1 base, the J end by 5 bases, with 10 bases between. Germline assignment: CDR1 SGDLS and CDR2 YYNGEE. CDR3: CASSVMTSHNEQFF. DNA of the CDR3: TGTGCCAGCAGCGTAATGACTAGTCACAATGAGCAGTTCTTC.

Turning to this clonotype: A clone one base away is much larger, so this may be a read error. This rearrangement joins TRBV30 to TRBJ1-4, with D possibly TRBD1 on 6 matching bases. Germline CDR1 and CDR2: GTSNPN and SVGIG (reference sequence). The CDR3 covers 15 residues. The CDR3 DNA follows: TGTACCTGGAGTGTAACGGGACATATAAATGAAAAACTGTTTTTT. It yields the protein CTWSVTGHINEKLFF.

This clonotype was seen at least ten times. The rearrangement uses TRBV5-1 and TRBJ2-6; D is ambiguous. Germline values: CDR1 SGHRS, CDR2 YFSETQ. V lost 1 base and J 0 bases, leaving 8 bases between the germline ends. The CDR3 spans 16 residues. The CDR3 is CASSLISSSGANVLTF. The CDR3 DNA reads TGCGCCAGCAGCTTGATCTCGAGCTCTGGGGCCAACGTCCTGACTTTC. The variable domain in full, completed from reference TRBV5-1 and TRBJ2-6, reads KAGVTQTPRYLIKTRGQQVTLSCSPISGHRSVSWYQQTPGQGLQFLFEYFSETQRNKGNFPGRFSGRQFSNSRSEMNVSTLELGDSALYLCASSLISSSGANVLTFGAGSRLTVL.

This rearrangement joins TRBV29-1 to TRBJ2-7; a possible D gene is TRBD1 (6 bases). Looked up from germline, CDR1 is SQVTM and CDR2 is ANQGSEA. This CDR3 contains 12 residues. V lost 4 bases, J lost 4 bases, and 11 bases lay in between. CDR3 residues: CSVGQGKYEQYF. The CDR3 nucleotides are TGCAGCGTTGGGCAGGGGAAGTACGAGCAGTACTTC.

This clonotype was detected many times. V is TRBV6-5 and J is TRBJ1-1, with D possibly being TRBD1 (6 bases). Trimming stripped 7 bases from V and 4 bases from J, with 13 bases between. In germline, CDR1 is MNHEY, CDR2 SVGAGI. The CDR3 runs to 13 residues. The CDR3 region is CASTIVRGTEAFF. For the CDR3, the DNA is TGTGCCAGCACCATTGTCAGGGGCACTGAAGCTTTCTTT.

This clonotype was picked up many times. The V gene is TRBV10-3, the J gene TRBJ1-4; 9 bases are a match to TRBD1. The CDR3 runs to 13 residues. Trimming removed 10 bases from V and 8 bases from J; junction bases left unmatched: 8. Germline CDR1 is ENHRY and CDR2 is SYGVKD. CDR3 sequence (DNA): TGTGCCACCGGACAGGGGAGTAGGGAAAAACTGTTTTTT. The encoded protein is CATGQGSREKLFF.

This clonotype appeared many times. The chain links TRBV5-5 to TRBJ1-1, with D possibly being TRBD1 (6 bases). Germline V gene data show CDR1 as SGHKS and CDR2 as YYEKEE (reference sequence). Trimming shortened V by 3 bases and J by 1 base, and 13 bases separated the two germline ends. The CDR3 runs 15 residues. The CDR3 nucleotides read TGTGCCAGCAGCTCAAGCCCGACAGGGAACACTGAAGCTTTCTTT. Translation: CASSSSPTGNTEAFF.

By sample share, this clonotype is medium-sized. The J gene is TRBJ2-7, the V gene TRBV5-6; the D gene is possibly TRBD1 (6 bases). With 0 bases removed from V and 1 base from J, the gap between germline ends came to 11 bases. The CDR3 covers 15 residues. From germline, CDR1 is SGHDT and CDR2 YYEEEE. CDR3 in amino acids: CASSLEQGVSYEQYF. CDR3 nucleotide sequence: TGTGCCAGCAGCTTGGAACAGGGAGTATCCTACGAGCAGTACTTC.

This clonotype was detected many times. The chain uses TRBV20-1 and TRBJ1-1; no clear D. This CDR3 contains 14 residues. Trimming removed 4 bases from V and 4 bases from J, with 16 bases in between. Germline assignment: CDR1 DFQATT and CDR2 SNEGSKA (reference sequence). Here the CDR3 DNA reads TGCAGTGCTAAGGAGGAAACGTCTGTCACTGAAGCTTTCTTT. This codes for CSAKEETSVTEAFF.

By share, this clonotype ranks as medium-sized. The rearrangement joins TRBV7-2 to TRBJ2-7; 10 bases are shared with TRBD2. The CDR3 totals 15 residues. In germline, CDR1 is SGHTA, CDR2 FQGNSA. Trimming removed 3 bases from V and 4 bases from J; junction bases left unmatched: 6. CDR3 nucleotide sequence: TGTGCCAGCAGCTTCACTAGCGGGGAAAATTACGAGCAGTACTTC. It yields the protein CASSFTSGENYEQYF.

The sample holds many counts of this clonotype. The chain is built from TRBV25-1 and TRBJ1-1; D unresolved. V shed 4 bases and J shed 4 bases, with 13 bases lying between them. This CDR3 has 14 amino acids. CDR1 is MGHDK and CDR2 is SYGVNS in the germline V gene. Written as DNA, the CDR3 is TGTGCCAGCAGTGGTCGAGACCAGAGCACTGAAGCTTTCTTT. Its translation is CASSGRDQSTEAFF.

This clonotype was found many times. At one boundary the junction diverges from the germline segment, which might be a read error. The V gene is TRBV5-1, the J gene TRBJ1-1; maybe TRBD1 (6 bases). The CDR3 extends over 13 amino acids. Germline V gene sequence: CDR1 SGHRS, CDR2 YFSETQ. This CDR3 is CASYRDMKTEAFF. DNA of the CDR3: TGCGCCAGCTACAGGGACATGAAAACTGAAGCTTTCTTT.

Many counts were recorded for this clonotype. The chain employs TRBV11-2 and TRBJ1-1; D is possibly TRBD1 (6 bases). The CDR3 length is 12 residues. V lost 5 bases to trimming and J lost 8 bases, with 12 bases between them. The germline V gene has CDR1 SGHAT and CDR2 FQNNGV. The CDR3 protein is CASSLTGTEAFF. The CDR3 region has the DNA TGTGCCAGCAGCCTTACAGGGACCGAAGCTTTCTTT. The variable domain in full, completed from reference TRBV11-2 and TRBJ1-1, reads EAGVAQSPRYKIIEKRQSVAFWCNPISGHATLYWYQQILGQGPKLLIQFQNNGVVDDSQLPKDRFSAERLKGVDSTLKIQPAKLEDSAVYLCASSLTGTEAFFGQGTRLTVV.

As regards this clonotype: With a much larger clone just one base away, this may be a read error. The genes are TRBV5-1 and TRBJ1-2, with a weak D call TRBD1 (6 bases). Germline loops: CDR1 SGHRS, CDR2 YFSETQ. Trimming cost V 0 bases and J 3 bases, with 12 bases left between them. The CDR3 extends over 15 amino acids. CDR3 nucleotide sequence: TGCGCCAGCAGCTTGGGGGGACATGGGGACTATGGCTACACCTTC. Protein: CASSLGGHGDYGYTF.

In its sample, this clonotype was seen many times. The gene calls are TRBV6-5 and TRBJ2-5; tentatively, D is TRBD1 or TRBD2 (5 bases each). CDR3 length: 14 residues. Germline CDR1 MNHEY, CDR2 SVGAGI. Deletions cut 8 bases from V and 5 bases from J, with 18 bases between. In DNA form, the CDR3 reads TGTGCCAGCGGGGACGGAGGACTTCGGGAGACCCAGTACTTC. Translation gives CASGDGGLRETQYF.

This clonotype was detected many times. The chain recombines TRBV18 with TRBJ1-1; a weak D match, TRBD1 (6 bases). In germline, CDR1 is KGHSH, CDR2 LQKENI. The CDR3 length is 15 residues. Trimming cost V 0 bases and J 0 bases, with 8 bases left between them. The DNA for the CDR3 is TGTGCCAGCTCACCACCACAGGGACTGAACACTGAAGCTTTCTTT. Protein sequence: CASSPPQGLNTEAFF. Full variable domain (remainder filled in from reference TRBV18 and TRBJ1-1): NAGVMQNPRHLVRRRGQEARLRCSPMKGHSHVYWYRQLPEEGLKFMVYLQKENIIDESGMPKERFSAEFPKEGPSILRIQQVVRGDSAAYFCASSPPQGLNTEAFFGQGTRLTVV.

This clonotype was seen at least ten times. An end of the junction differs from the germline gene, which may be a read error. V usage is TRBV18 and J usage is TRBJ1-1; weak D call: TRBD1 (5 bases). The CDR3 is 13 residues long. Looked up from germline, CDR1 is KGHSH and CDR2 is LQKENI. The CDR3 coding sequence is TGTGCCAGCTCACCACAGGGGAACGCTGAAGCTTTCTTT. This encodes CASSPQGNAEAFF.

This clonotype has ten or more counts. The V and J genes are TRBV7-2 and TRBJ2-4; D is undetermined. The germline V gene encodes CDR1 SGHTA and CDR2 FQGNSA. This CDR3 has 16 residues. The V end lost 4 bases, the J end lost 0 bases, and 13 bases lay between the germline ends. DNA of the CDR3: TGTGCCAGCAGCTCCTCGACGGTTCTAGCCAAAAACATTCAGTACTTC. It specifies CASSSSTVLAKNIQYF.

This clonotype was seen many times. The chain employs TRBV28 and TRBJ2-4, with D unresolved. Germline V gene lookup returns CDR1 MDHEN and CDR2 SYDVKM. This CDR3 region has 14 residues. Trimming stripped 5 bases from V and 2 bases from J, with 10 bases between. The CDR3 is CASSLSDPKNIQYF. The CDR3 region has the DNA TGTGCCAGCAGTCTTAGTGATCCCAAAAACATTCAGTACTTC.

This clonotype was counted at least ten times. The chain couples TRBV5-1 to TRBJ2-7; D remains unclear. Germline CDR1 and CDR2: SGHRS and YFSETQ. CDR3 length: 13 amino acids. The germline V and J ends were trimmed by 0 bases and 1 base, with 5 bases remaining between them. CDR3 coding DNA: TGCGCCAGCAGCTTGGTGGTATCCTACGAGCAGTACTTC. This gives the protein CASSLVVSYEQYF.

This clonotype was picked up many times. The chain combines TRBV6-5 with TRBJ1-5; D not certain. The V gene's germline CDR1 is MNHEY and CDR2 SVGAGI. The CDR3 has 15 residues. V lost 1 base to trimming and J lost 6 bases, with 13 bases between them. The DNA for the CDR3 is TGTGCCAGCAGTTACTATGGGATAGGGTTTCAGCCCCAGCATTTT. Translation: CASSYYGIGFQPQHF.

There are many counts of this clonotype. The chain carries TRBV9 and TRBJ2-3; 10 nucleotides align to TRBD2. Germline CDR1 reads SGDLS; CDR2 reads YYNGEE. The CDR3 has 14 amino acids. V shed 3 bases and J 5 bases; nucleotides not matched to a gene: 3. As DNA, the CDR3 is TGTGCCAGCAGCGGCGGGACTAGCGAAGATACGCAGTATTTT. This codes for CASSGGTSEDTQYF.